This TCR beta chain was recovered during a study of cytomegalovirus exposure and HLA in healthy donors. Whole-study context: There were some 120 million unique TCR beta sequences, drawn from about 190 million T cells, in an earlier analysis.

Findings and limits, study-wide: Clonal expansion was found to be greater in HLA-associated TCR beta chains than in equally common others in a later analysis. Earlier findings revealed that most TCR beta V segments proved productive either about 87% or about 30% of the time. Several V segments, TRBV6-2 and TRBV6-3 among them, could not be told apart and were dropped.

This clone has just a few counts. The antigen remains unidentified. Per the germline V gene, CDR1 is SGHAT and CDR2 is FQNNGV. This CDR3 has 15 residues. Losses at the gene ends were 5 bases for V and 3 bases for J; bases not matched to a gene: 5. Vbeta (60) and Jbeta (13) primers were used in the PCR. Here immunoSEQ multiplex PCR was the method, and the copy in TCRdb shows in-frame clones only, minus some. The sample has about 150,000 clones, about 85% seen once. The sequence was obtained from a man younger than 40 in good health and CMV-seropositive. This rearrangement joins TRBV11-2 to TRBJ2-3, with 10 bases identical to TRBD2. Sequenced input: PBMCs. The CDR3 coding sequence is TGTGCCAGCAGCCTCCCGGGACTAGCGACAGATACGCAGTATTTT. Amino acid sequence: CASSLPGLATDTQYF.